Each of the 4 T cell receptor beta chains below was sequenced from the same sample in a study of T cells expressing NK-cell markers. No DNA is given; TCRdb re-called the 5' RACE reads and lists each CDR3 protein once. Recorded for this sample: 350,000 to 400,000 distinct CDR3 sequences. The sequenced sample was blood T cells: a sorted CD56 or NKG2C T cell subset, CD4+ or CD8+ T cells, or bulk PBMC T cells (not recorded which). The origin of the receptors is a woman aged 50 to 60 in good health.

This rearrangement joins TRBV29-1 to TRBJ1-2; TCRdb designates TRBD1, a call that cannot be tested without DNA. Germline CDR1 reads SQVTM; CDR2 reads ANQGSEA. The CDR3 is 14 amino acids. CDR3 in amino acids: CSVEDKGAYYGYTF.

The V and J genes are TRBV20-1 and TRBJ2-7; there is no DNA to check the TCRdb D call of TRBD2. The CDR3 runs 12 residues. Looked up from germline, CDR1 is DFQATT and CDR2 is SNEGSKA (reference sequence). The CDR3 protein is CSARGPAGEQYF.

This chain joins TRBV29-1 and TRBJ2-2; TCRdb's D call, TRBD1, is unchecked because there is no DNA. The CDR3 length is 13 residues. In germline, CDR1 is SQVTM, CDR2 ANQGSEA. CDR3 protein: CSVGQGEVGELFF.

This chain connects TRBV7-9 to TRBJ2-2; TCRdb selects TRBD1, and the lack of DNA leaves this call unchecked. Germline-derived CDR1 and CDR2 are SEHNR and FQNEAQ (reference sequence). The CDR3 runs 19 residues. The CDR3 reads CASNSPGQGVSANTGELFF.